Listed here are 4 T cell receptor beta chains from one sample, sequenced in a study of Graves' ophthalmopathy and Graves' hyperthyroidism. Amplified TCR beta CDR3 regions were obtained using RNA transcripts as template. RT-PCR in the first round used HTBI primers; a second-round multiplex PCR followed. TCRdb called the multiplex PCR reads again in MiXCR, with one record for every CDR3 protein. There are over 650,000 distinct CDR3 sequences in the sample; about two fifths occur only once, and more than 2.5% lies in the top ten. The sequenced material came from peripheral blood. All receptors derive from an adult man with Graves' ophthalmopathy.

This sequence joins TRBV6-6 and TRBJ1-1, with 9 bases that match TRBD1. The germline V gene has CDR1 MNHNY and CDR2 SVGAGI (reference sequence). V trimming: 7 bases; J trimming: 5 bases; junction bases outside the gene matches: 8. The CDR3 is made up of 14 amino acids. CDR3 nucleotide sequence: TGTGCCAGCACCCTACAGGGGGCTTTAACTGAAGCTTTCTTT. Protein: CASTLQGALTEAFF.

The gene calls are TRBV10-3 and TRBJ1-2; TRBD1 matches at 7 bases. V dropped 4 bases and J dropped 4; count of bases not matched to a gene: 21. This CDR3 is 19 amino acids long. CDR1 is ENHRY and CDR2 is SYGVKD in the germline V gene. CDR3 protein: CAISGGMSNGTESPYGYTF. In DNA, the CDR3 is TGTGCCATCAGTGGGGGAATGTCGAATGGGACAGAAAGTCCCTATGGCTACACCTTC.

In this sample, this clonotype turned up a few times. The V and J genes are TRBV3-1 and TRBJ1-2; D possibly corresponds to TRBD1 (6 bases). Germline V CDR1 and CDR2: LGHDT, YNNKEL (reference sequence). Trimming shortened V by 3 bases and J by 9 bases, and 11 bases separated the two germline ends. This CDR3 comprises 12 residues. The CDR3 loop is CASSQATGSYTF. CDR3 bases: TGTGCCAGCAGCCAGGCTACAGGGAGCTACACCTTC.

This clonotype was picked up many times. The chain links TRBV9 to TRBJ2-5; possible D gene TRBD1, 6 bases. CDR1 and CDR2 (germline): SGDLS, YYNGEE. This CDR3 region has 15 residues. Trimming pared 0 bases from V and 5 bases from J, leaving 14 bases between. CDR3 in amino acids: CASSVGAGVSETQYF. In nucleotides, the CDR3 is TGTGCCAGCAGCGTAGGGGCAGGGGTGAGCGAGACCCAGTACTTC.